The clone carrying this T cell receptor beta chain was counted once. Its antigen is as yet unknown. This specimen belongs to a study of cytomegalovirus exposure and HLA in healthy donors. 13 Jbeta primers and 60 Vbeta primers were used for the PCR. The repertoire was sequenced with immunoSEQ multiplex PCR; TCRdb's copy has only in-frame clones and lacks some. This table has approximately 140,000 clones, about three quarters appearing once. Overall study findings and caveats: In a later analysis, HLA-associated TCR beta chains were more clonally expanded than equally common others. A later analysis linked about 17,000 TCR beta sequences to HLA alleles at 0.05 false discovery rate. It was likely that a cluster of highly shared sequence variants was a sequencing artifact. Later on, an analysis found that several of the most significant clusters appeared to be linked to common viral pathogens, which included parvovirus B19.

The CDR3 is made up of 19 amino acids. J lost 5 bases, V lost 2 bases, and 18 bases had no gene match. CDR1 and CDR2 from the germline V gene are SGHNT and YYREEE (reference sequence). This TCR came from a human donor in good health. The chain is built from TRBV5-4 and TRBJ2-1, with 8 nucleotides matching TRBD1. Material for sequencing was PBMCs. The CDR3 DNA follows: TGTGCCAGCAGCTTTACGGTATTGAAGGACAGGGCTTCCAACAATGAGCAGTTCTTC. It codes for CASSFTVLKDRASNNEQFF.